Here is one TCR beta chain with its context. What it recognizes is unknown. PCR used 60 Vbeta primers and 13 Jbeta primers. TCRdb's table, derived via immunoSEQ multiplex PCR, lists solely in-frame clones and lacks some. The table shows 90,000 or so clones, with around 76% occurring only once. Germline CDR1 is SNHLY and CDR2 is FYNNEI. There are 16 residues in the CDR3. Trimming took off 6 bases at V and 2 bases at J, with 18 bases between the two ends. This specimen belongs to a study of cytomegalovirus exposure and HLA in healthy donors. Notes on the study in general: Some V segments (TRBV6-2 and TRBV6-3 among them) were excluded as indistinguishable. CMV serostatus was the only recorded immune exposure for donors. The study labeled 150 or so TCR beta chains cytomegalovirus-associated.

The sequence was obtained from a man under 40 in good health and CMV-seropositive. The chain has TRBV2 and TRBJ2-3; tentative D call: TRBD2 (6 bases). The sequenced sample consisted of PBMCs. The CDR3 sequence: CASSGWGILATDTQYF. CDR3 DNA sequence: TGTGCCAGCAGCGGGTGGGGAATACTAGCCACAGATACGCAGTATTTT.